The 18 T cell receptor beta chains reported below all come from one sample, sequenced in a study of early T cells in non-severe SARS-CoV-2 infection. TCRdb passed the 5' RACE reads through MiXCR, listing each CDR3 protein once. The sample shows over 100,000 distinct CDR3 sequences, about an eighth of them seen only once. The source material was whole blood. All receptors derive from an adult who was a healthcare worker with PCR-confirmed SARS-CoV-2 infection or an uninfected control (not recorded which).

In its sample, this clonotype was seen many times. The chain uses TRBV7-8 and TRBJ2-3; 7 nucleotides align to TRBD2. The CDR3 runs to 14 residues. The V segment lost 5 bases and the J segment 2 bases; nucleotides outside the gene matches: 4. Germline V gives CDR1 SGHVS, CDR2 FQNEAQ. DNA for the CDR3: TGTGCCAGCAGCCGGGGGACTATCACAGATACGCAGTATTTT. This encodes CASSRGTITDTQYF.

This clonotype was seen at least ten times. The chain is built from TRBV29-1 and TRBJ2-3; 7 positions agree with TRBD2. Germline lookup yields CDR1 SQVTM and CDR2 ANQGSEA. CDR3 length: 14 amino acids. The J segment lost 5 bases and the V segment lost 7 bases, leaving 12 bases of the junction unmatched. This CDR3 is CSAKTSTGGDTQYF. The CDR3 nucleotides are TGCAGCGCCAAGACTAGCACGGGTGGAGATACGCAGTATTTT.

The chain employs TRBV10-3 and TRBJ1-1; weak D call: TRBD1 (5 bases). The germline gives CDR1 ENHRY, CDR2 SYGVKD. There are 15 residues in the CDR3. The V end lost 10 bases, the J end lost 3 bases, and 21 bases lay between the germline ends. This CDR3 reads CATQPKTVGDTEAFF. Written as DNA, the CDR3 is TGTGCCACCCAGCCAAAGACAGTAGGGGACACTGAAGCTTTCTTT.

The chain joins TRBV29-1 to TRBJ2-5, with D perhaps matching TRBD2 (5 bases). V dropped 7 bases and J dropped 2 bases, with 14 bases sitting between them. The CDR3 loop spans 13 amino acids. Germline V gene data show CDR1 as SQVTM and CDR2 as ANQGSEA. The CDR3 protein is CSALPGKQETQYF. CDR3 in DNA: TGCAGCGCCCTACCCGGGAAACAAGAGACCCAGTACTTC. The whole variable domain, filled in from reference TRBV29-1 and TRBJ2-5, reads SAVISQKPSRDICQRGTSLTIQCQVDSQVTMMFWYRQQPGQSLTLIATANQGSEATYESGFVIDKFPISRPNLTFSTLTVSNMSPEDSSIYLCSALPGKQETQYFGPGTRLLVL.

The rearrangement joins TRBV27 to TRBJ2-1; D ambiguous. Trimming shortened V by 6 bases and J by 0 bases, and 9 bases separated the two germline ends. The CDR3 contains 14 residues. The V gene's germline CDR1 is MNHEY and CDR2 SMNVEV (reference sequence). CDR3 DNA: TGTGCCAGCAGAATAGTGAACTCCTACAATGAGCAGTTCTTC. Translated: CASRIVNSYNEQFF.

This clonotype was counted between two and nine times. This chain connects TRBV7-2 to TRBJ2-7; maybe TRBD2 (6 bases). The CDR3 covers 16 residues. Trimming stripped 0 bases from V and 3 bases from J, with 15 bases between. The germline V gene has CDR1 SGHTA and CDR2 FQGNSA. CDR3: CASSLAGVTSIYEQYF. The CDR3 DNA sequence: TGTGCCAGCAGCTTAGCGGGCGTCACTAGCATCTACGAGCAGTACTTC.

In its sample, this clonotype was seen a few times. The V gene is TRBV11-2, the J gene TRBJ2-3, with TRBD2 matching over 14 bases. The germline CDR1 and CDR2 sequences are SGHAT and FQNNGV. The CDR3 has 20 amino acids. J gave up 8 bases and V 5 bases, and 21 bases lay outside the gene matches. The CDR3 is CASSLTLSPGTSGSGATQYF. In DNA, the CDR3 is TGTGCCAGCAGCCTAACCCTTTCACCCGGGACTAGCGGGAGCGGCGCTACGCAGTATTTT.

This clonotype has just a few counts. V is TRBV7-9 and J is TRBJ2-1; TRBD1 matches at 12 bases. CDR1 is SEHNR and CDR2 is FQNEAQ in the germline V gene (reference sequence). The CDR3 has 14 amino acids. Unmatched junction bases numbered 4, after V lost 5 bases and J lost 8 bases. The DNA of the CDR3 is TGTGCCAGCAGCACGGGACAGGGGGCCGATGAGCAGTTCTTC. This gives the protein CASSTGQGADEQFF.

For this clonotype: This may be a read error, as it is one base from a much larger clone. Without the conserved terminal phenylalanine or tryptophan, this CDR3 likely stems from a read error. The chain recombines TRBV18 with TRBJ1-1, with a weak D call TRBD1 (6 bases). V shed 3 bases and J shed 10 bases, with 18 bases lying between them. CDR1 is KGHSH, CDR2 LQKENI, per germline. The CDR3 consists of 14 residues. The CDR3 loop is CASSPRQEQFGAFL. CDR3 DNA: TGTGCCAGCTCACCTCGACAGGAGCAGTTCGGAGCTTTCTTA.

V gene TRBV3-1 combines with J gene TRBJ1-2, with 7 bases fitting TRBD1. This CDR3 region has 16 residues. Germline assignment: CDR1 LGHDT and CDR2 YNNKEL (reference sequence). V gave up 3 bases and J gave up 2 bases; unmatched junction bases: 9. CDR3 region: CASSHRDRNFNYGYTF. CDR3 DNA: TGTGCCAGCAGCCACCGGGACAGAAACTTCAACTATGGCTACACCTTC.

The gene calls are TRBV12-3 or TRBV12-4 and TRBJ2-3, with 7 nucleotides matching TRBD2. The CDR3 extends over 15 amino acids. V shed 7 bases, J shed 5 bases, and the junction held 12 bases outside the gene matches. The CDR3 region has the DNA TGTGCCAGCACCATCTCCTCTGGGGGGGGAGATACGCAGTATTTT. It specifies CASTISSGGGDTQYF.

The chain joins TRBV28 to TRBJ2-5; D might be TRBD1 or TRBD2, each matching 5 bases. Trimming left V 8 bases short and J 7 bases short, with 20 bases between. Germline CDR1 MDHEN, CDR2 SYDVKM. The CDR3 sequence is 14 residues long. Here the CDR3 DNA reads TGTGCCAGCGGGCCGGTGGGGGTGGTCGGGACCCAGTACTTC. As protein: CASGPVGVVGTQYF.

The CDR3 reads CASSPMGRSYNEQFF. CDR3 nucleotide sequence: TGTGCCAGCAGCCCCATGGGCCGCTCGTACAATGAGCAGTTCTTC. The chain couples TRBV6-5 to TRBJ2-1; D remains unclear. This CDR3 contains 15 residues. Trimming shortened V by 6 bases and J by 4 bases, and 16 bases separated the two germline ends. The germline V gene encodes CDR1 MNHEY and CDR2 SVGAGI.

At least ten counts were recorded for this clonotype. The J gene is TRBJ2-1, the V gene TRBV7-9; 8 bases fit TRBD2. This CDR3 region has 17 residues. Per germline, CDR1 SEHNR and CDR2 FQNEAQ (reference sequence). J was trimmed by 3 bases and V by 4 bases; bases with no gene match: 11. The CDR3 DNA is TGTGCCAGCAGCTGGGCACTCGGGAGGGAGAGCTACAATGAGCAGTTCTTC. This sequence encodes CASSWALGRESYNEQFF.

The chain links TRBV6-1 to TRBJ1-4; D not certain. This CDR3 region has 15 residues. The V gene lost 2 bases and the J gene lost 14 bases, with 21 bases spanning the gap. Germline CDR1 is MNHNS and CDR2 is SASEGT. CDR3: CASSEKKYGPSNLFF. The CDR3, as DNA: TGTGCCAGCAGTGAAAAAAAGTATGGACCCTCAAACCTGTTTTTT.

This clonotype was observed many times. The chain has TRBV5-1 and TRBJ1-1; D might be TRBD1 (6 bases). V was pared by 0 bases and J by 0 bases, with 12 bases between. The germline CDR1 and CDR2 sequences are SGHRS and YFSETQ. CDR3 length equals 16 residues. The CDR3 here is CASSLGGQGMNTEAFF. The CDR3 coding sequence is TGCGCCAGCAGCTTGGGAGGCCAGGGGATGAACACTGAAGCTTTCTTT.

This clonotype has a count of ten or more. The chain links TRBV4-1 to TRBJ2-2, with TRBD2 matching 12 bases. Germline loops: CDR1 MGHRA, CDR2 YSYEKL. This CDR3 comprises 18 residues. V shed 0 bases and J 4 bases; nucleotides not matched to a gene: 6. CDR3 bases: TGCGCCAGCAGCCAAGAGCCCGGACTAGCGGGATCCACCGGGGAGCTGTTTTTT. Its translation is CASSQEPGLAGSTGELFF.

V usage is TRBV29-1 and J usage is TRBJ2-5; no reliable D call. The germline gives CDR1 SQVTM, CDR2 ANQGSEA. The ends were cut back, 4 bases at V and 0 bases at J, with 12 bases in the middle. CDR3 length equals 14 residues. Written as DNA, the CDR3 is TGCAGCGTTGGGCTCCTCTTGTACCAAGAGACCCAGTACTTC. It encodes CSVGLLLYQETQYF.